This T cell receptor beta chain derives from a study of blood T cell repertoires in COVID-19. Study overall: COVID-19 samples collected from the United States, Italy and Spain covered acute and convalescent phases.

Concerning this clone: This may be a read error: a much more frequent sequence differs by one nucleotide.

TCRdb keeps only in-frame clones here, not all; method: immunoSEQ multiplex PCR. In the table there are 200,000 to 300,000 clones, nearly 90% of which are singletons. The sequence was collected from a human donor in a cohort sampled during active COVID-19. Sample: peripheral blood.

Here the CDR3 DNA reads TGCGCCAGCAGCTGGGAGGCAACTAATGAAAAACTGTTTTTT. Translated: CASSWEATNEKLFF. V gene TRBV5-1 combines with J gene TRBJ1-4; D gene unclear. This CDR3 comprises 14 residues. From germline, CDR1 is SGHRS and CDR2 YFSETQ. V shed 3 bases and J shed 0 bases, with 6 bases lying between them. The full variable domain, its missing parts supplied by reference TRBV5-1 and TRBJ1-4, is KAGVTQTPRYLIKTRGQQVTLSCSPISGHRSVSWYQQTPGQGLQFLFEYFSETQRNKGNFPGRFSGRQFSNSRSEMNVSTLELGDSALYLCASSWEATNEKLFFGSGTQLSVL.